This T cell receptor (beta chain) appears in the sequencing data of a study of T cell responses to AZD1222 COVID-19 vaccine. As for the study in general: Combined were second doses at about 4 or about 12 weeks. Study-level findings and limits: Spike-specific TCR breadth and depth rose after two AZD1222 doses.

Remarks on this clone: Its specificity is unknown.

Germline CDR1 reads SQVTM; CDR2 reads ANQGSEA. This CDR3 region has 13 residues. Trimming pared 1 base from V and 3 bases from J, leaving 9 bases between. Libraries were prepared by immunoSEQ multiplex PCR; TCRdb keeps only in-frame clonotypes and omits some of them. The sample consists of fewer than 180,000 clones, about 95% of them appearing once. The TCR originated in an adult in good health. The specimen comprised peripheral blood, sampled on day 0 of AZD1222 vaccination. The rearrangement joins TRBV29-1 to TRBJ1-1; D is possibly TRBD1 (5 bases). The CDR3 loop reads CSVEGGADTEAFF. The CDR3, as DNA: TGCAGCGTTGAAGGTGGGGCGGACACTGAAGCTTTCTTT.